One sample yielded the 32 T cell receptor beta chains listed below, sequenced in a study of blood T cell repertoires in COVID-19. Assay used: immunoSEQ multiplex PCR; TCRdb lists only in-frame clones, some missing. Here the sample spans roughly 350,000 clones, about 90% being singletons. Sequencing used peripheral blood. The origin of the receptors is a woman between 18 and 29 years old who had recovered from COVID-19.

The chain is built from TRBV9 and TRBJ1-4; 7 bases match TRBD1. Germline loops: CDR1 SGDLS, CDR2 YYNGEE. This CDR3 comprises 15 residues. With 3 bases clipped from V and 3 bases from J, the junction kept 5 bases outside the gene matches. Here the CDR3 reads CASSDRDRANEKLFF. CDR3 bases: TGTGCCAGCAGCGACCGGGACAGAGCTAATGAAAAACTGTTTTTT.

This chain uses TRBV11-2 with TRBJ2-2; 15 bases map to TRBD2. CDR1 is SGHAT, CDR2 FQNNGV, per germline. The V and J ends lost 4 bases and 6 bases, in that order; junction bases with no gene match: 3. The CDR3 consists of 16 residues. The CDR3 reads CASSWTSGRAAGELFF. As DNA, the CDR3 is TGTGCCAGCAGCTGGACTAGCGGGAGGGCCGCCGGGGAGCTGTTTTTT.

This clone was detected only a few times. CDR3 amino acids: CASSEGANTEAFF. DNA of the CDR3: TGTGCCAGCAGTGAGGGGGCGAACACTGAAGCTTTCTTT. This sequence joins TRBV6-4 and TRBJ1-1, with TRBD1 as a possible D gene (6 bases). The length of the CDR3 is 13 residues. Germline lookup yields CDR1 MRHNA and CDR2 SNTAGT. V shed 3 bases and J shed 1 base, with 6 bases lying between them.

The rearrangement uses TRBV2 and TRBJ1-1, with TRBD1 identical over 8 bases. Germline trimming cut 6 bases from V and 4 bases from J; bases unmatched to any gene: 7. The CDR3 covers 14 residues. Germline CDR1 and CDR2: SNHLY and FYNNEI. CDR3 amino acids: CASRADRAGTEAFF. The CDR3 nucleotides are TGTGCCAGCAGGGCGGACAGGGCAGGCACTGAAGCTTTCTTT.

This chain joins TRBV4-1 and TRBJ1-2; 8 bases are a match to TRBD1. This CDR3 comprises 17 residues. Germline V gene sequence: CDR1 MGHRA, CDR2 YSYEKL. The J segment lost 8 bases and the V segment lost 4 bases, leaving 18 bases of the junction unmatched. Here the CDR3 reads CASSLRRLEDRVLGYTF. CDR3 DNA sequence: TGCGCCAGCAGCCTCCGTCGACTCGAGGACAGGGTATTAGGCTACACCTTC.

The chain combines TRBV27 with TRBJ1-2; possible D gene TRBD1, 6 bases. The CDR3 contains 16 residues. Germline CDR1 and CDR2: MNHEY and SMNVEV (reference sequence). Trimming pared 4 bases from V and 6 bases from J, leaving 21 bases between. This chain's CDR3 is CASSSSRTARSHGYTF. The CDR3 region has the DNA TGTGCCAGCAGTTCTTCCCGGACAGCCCGAAGTCATGGCTACACCTTC.

The chain is built from TRBV19 and TRBJ2-4; 7 bases match TRBD1. With V trimmed by 4 bases and J by 0 bases, 6 bases remained unmatched. The CDR3 spans 16 residues. Per germline, CDR1 LNHDA and CDR2 SQIVND (reference sequence). The CDR3 DNA follows: TGTGCCAGTAGTAAGAGACAGGGTTCAGCCAAAAACATTCAGTACTTC. As protein: CASSKRQGSAKNIQYF.

The chain couples TRBV13 to TRBJ1-1, with D perhaps matching TRBD1 (5 bases). V lost 5 bases and J 1 base, leaving 20 bases between the germline ends. The CDR3 runs 17 residues. In germline, CDR1 is PRHDT, CDR2 FYEKMQ (reference sequence). For the CDR3, the DNA is TGTGCCAGCAGCGGGGCTGGGACTACACCCGGGAACACTGAAGCTTTCTTT. This sequence encodes CASSGAGTTPGNTEAFF.

The chain employs TRBV9 and TRBJ1-3; 9 nucleotides agree with TRBD1. The junction had 18 bases not matched to a gene; V was cut back by 4 bases and J by 10 bases. CDR1 SGDLS and CDR2 YYNGEE come from the germline V gene. This CDR3 has 17 amino acids. The CDR3 DNA follows: TGTGCCAGCAGCACACGCCAGGGAGACAGGGGGATTGGGACCATATATTTT. Translating gives CASSTRQGDRGIGTIYF.

The chain joins TRBV29-1 to TRBJ2-4; 9 bases fit TRBD1. V dropped 1 base and J dropped 3; count of bases not matched to a gene: 4. Looked up from germline, CDR1 is SQVTM and CDR2 is ANQGSEA. The CDR3 loop spans 15 amino acids. CDR3 in DNA: TGCAGCGTTGAAGGGGACAGGGACGTCAAAAACATTCAGTACTTC. This translates into CSVEGDRDVKNIQYF.

The CDR3 reads CASSYAGKNTEAFF. The CDR3 DNA sequence: TGTGCCAGCAGTTACGCGGGGAAGAACACTGAAGCTTTCTTT. This chain uses TRBV6-5 with TRBJ1-1; D is uncertain. Trimming removed 2 bases from V and 1 base from J, with 8 bases in between. Germline CDR1 reads MNHEY; CDR2 reads SVGAGI. The CDR3 sequence is 14 residues long.

The chain joins TRBV5-4 to TRBJ2-2, with 8 bases that match TRBD1. V shed 0 bases and J 6 bases; nucleotides not matched to a gene: 7. The CDR3 is made up of 16 amino acids. Germline V gene sequence: CDR1 SGHNT, CDR2 YYREEE (reference sequence). CDR3 in DNA: TGTGCCAGCAGCTTGGATTCGGACAGGGCTTCCGGGGAGCTGTTTTTT. Translated: CASSLDSDRASGELFF.

The V gene is TRBV19, the J gene TRBJ1-2; TRBD1 matches 8 bases. The CDR3 is made up of 13 amino acids. Per the germline V gene, CDR1 is LNHDA and CDR2 is SQIVND (reference sequence). V lost 7 bases, J lost 5 bases, and 6 bases stayed unmatched. CDR3 in DNA: TGTGCCAGTAACCCGGACAGGGCATATGGCTACACCTTC. It codes for CASNPDRAYGYTF. The entire variable domain, with the rest obtained from reference TRBV19 and TRBJ1-2, is as follows: DGGITQSPKYLFRKEGQNVTLSCEQNLNHDAMYWYRQDPGQGLRLIYYSQIVNDFQKGDIAEGYSVSREKKESFPLTVTSAQKNPTAFYLCASNPDRAYGYTFGSGTRLTVV.

The chain has TRBV27 and TRBJ2-3; 12 nucleotides match TRBD2. The CDR3 runs 17 residues. Germline assignment: CDR1 MNHEY and CDR2 SMNVEV (reference sequence). V was clipped by 2 bases and J by 0 bases; unmatched bases: 3. The CDR3 protein is CASSLRLAGGSTDTQYF. CDR3 in DNA: TGTGCCAGCAGTTTACGGCTAGCGGGAGGGAGCACAGATACGCAGTATTTT.

This rearrangement joins TRBV7-9 to TRBJ2-7; D might be TRBD1 (5 bases). The V gene lost 1 base and the J gene lost 3 bases, with 7 bases spanning the gap. This CDR3 region has 13 residues. Looked up from germline, CDR1 is SEHNR and CDR2 is FQNEAQ (reference sequence). CDR3: CASSLGDSYEQYV. CDR3 nucleotides: TGTGCCAGCAGCTTAGGTGACAGCTACGAGCAGTACGTC.

The chain employs TRBV6-7 and TRBJ2-7; 11 positions match TRBD1. TRBV6-7 is classed as an ORF, of uncertain function. Unmatched junction bases numbered 12, after V lost 5 bases and J lost 6 bases. The CDR3 spans 16 residues. The CDR3 loop is CASSVPPDRGPVEQYV. The CDR3 nucleotides read TGTGCCAGCAGTGTCCCCCCGGACAGGGGGCCGGTCGAGCAGTACGTC.

The CDR3 loop is CASSPGQMYGYTF. CDR3 DNA sequence: TGTGCCAGCTCCCCGGGACAGATGTATGGCTACACCTTC. The chain recombines TRBV18 with TRBJ1-2, with 7 bases fitting TRBD1. J gave up 5 bases and V 6 bases, and 6 bases lay outside the gene matches. The germline CDR1 and CDR2 sequences are KGHSH and LQKENI. The CDR3 length is 13 residues.

The chain recombines TRBV5-1 with TRBJ2-3; D is unresolved. Trimming cost V 0 bases and J 3 bases, with 8 bases left between them. This CDR3 comprises 14 residues. From germline, CDR1 is SGHRS and CDR2 YFSETQ. In DNA form, the CDR3 reads TGCGCCAGCAGCTTGGGGCGGCTGACAGATACGCAGTATTTT. As protein: CASSLGRLTDTQYF.

This chain connects TRBV5-6 to TRBJ1-1, with unresolved D. V lost 6 bases to trimming and J lost 4 bases, with 10 bases between them. The CDR3 totals 12 residues. In germline, CDR1 is SGHDT, CDR2 YYEEEE. CDR3 DNA sequence: TGTGCCAGCACCTCCTCCCCCACTGAAGCTTTCTTT. Translating it yields CASTSSPTEAFF.

This clone was recorded once. The chain is built from TRBV21-1 and TRBJ2-7; no check of the table's D call, TRBD2, against the DNA was made. TRBV21-1 is termed a pseudogene. This CDR3 is 15 amino acids long. This chain's CDR3 is CASSKVTSGNYEQYV. For the CDR3, the DNA is TGTGCCAGCAGCAAAGTAACTAGCGGGAACTACGAGCAGTACGTC.

This sequence joins TRBV7-8 and TRBJ2-1; 7 nucleotides line up with TRBD1. Germline V gene sequence: CDR1 SGHVS, CDR2 FQNEAQ. With 1 base clipped from V and 1 base from J, the junction kept 7 bases outside the gene matches. This CDR3 has 17 residues. The CDR3 reads CASSLVIGGRSYNEQFF. The CDR3 DNA is TGTGCCAGCAGCTTAGTAATAGGGGGCAGATCCTACAATGAGCAGTTCTTC.

This clone was seen only a few times. The chain is built from TRBV24-1 and TRBJ2-1; 11 bases line up with TRBD2. The V segment lost 5 bases and the J segment 9 bases; nucleotides outside the gene matches: 5. Germline V CDR1 and CDR2: KGHDR, SFDVKD. This CDR3 contains 14 residues. In DNA form, the CDR3 reads TGTGCCACCAGTGGTGGACTAGCGGGTGCTGAGCAGTTCTTC. As protein: CATSGGLAGAEQFF.

The genes are TRBV5-1 and TRBJ2-5, with 13 bases aligning to TRBD2. CDR3 length equals 19 residues. The germline V gene encodes CDR1 SGHRS and CDR2 YFSETQ. J lost 4 bases, V lost 4 bases, and 16 bases had no gene match. The CDR3 spells CASSRQLVLAGGGRETQYF. The CDR3 DNA follows: TGCGCCAGCAGCCGTCAGCTTGTACTAGCGGGAGGGGGACGAGAGACCCAGTACTTC.

This clone was recorded once. The rearrangement links TRBV5-1 to TRBJ2-1, with a possible D match to TRBD1 (5 bases). The V end was cut by 0 bases, the J end by 3 bases, with 16 bases between. Germline V gene data show CDR1 as SGHRS and CDR2 as YFSETQ. This CDR3 has 17 residues. The CDR3 sequence: CASSLARQGGHYNEQFF. The CDR3 DNA sequence: TGCGCCAGCAGCTTGGCTCGGCAGGGCGGTCACTACAATGAGCAGTTCTTC.

Regarding this clone: The sample contains more than one DNA sequence encoding this CDR3. V gene TRBV5-1 combines with J gene TRBJ1-5; D is unclear. V shed 0 bases and J shed 5 bases, with 6 bases lying between them. CDR3 length: 13 amino acids. Per the germline V gene, CDR1 is SGHRS and CDR2 is YFSETQ. CDR3 bases: TGCGCCAGCAGCTTGGCCGGGGATCAGCCCCAGCATTTT. Amino acid sequence: CASSLAGDQPQHF.

The CDR3 DNA reads as TGTGCCAGCAGTTTATCAGGAGGTCTGTCAGATACGCAGTATTTT. Translated: CASSLSGGLSDTQYF. The chain combines TRBV27 with TRBJ2-3, with TRBD2 as a possible D gene (5 bases). This CDR3 comprises 15 residues. From germline, CDR1 is MNHEY and CDR2 SMNVEV (reference sequence). Between the trimmed V and J ends, which lost 0 bases and 4 bases, there was a span of 11 bases.

The chain recombines TRBV9 with TRBJ2-1, with 8 bases lining up with TRBD2. Germline CDR1 and CDR2: SGDLS and YYNGEE. V lost 0 bases and J lost 6; bases outside the gene matches: 5. The CDR3 has 15 residues. The CDR3 nucleotides read TGTGCCAGCAGCGTAGGTCCTAGCGGGTTCAATGAGCAGTTCTTC. Its translation is CASSVGPSGFNEQFF. The variable domain in full, completed from reference TRBV9 and TRBJ2-1, reads DSGVTQTPKHLITATGQRVTLRCSPRSGDLSVYWYQQSLDQGLQFLIQYYNGEERAKGNILERFSAQQFPDLHSELNLSSLELGDSALYFCASSVGPSGFNEQFFGPGTRLTVL.

This chain uses TRBV9 with TRBJ2-2, with D tentatively TRBD2 (7 bases). V shed 3 bases and J shed 5 bases, with 23 bases lying between them. Germline lookup yields CDR1 SGDLS and CDR2 YYNGEE. The CDR3 sequence is 18 residues long. This CDR3 is CASSATRGAGVGTGELFF. In DNA form, the CDR3 reads TGTGCCAGCAGCGCCACCCGGGGGGCGGGAGTTGGAACCGGGGAGCTGTTTTTT. Looking up the rest from reference TRBV9 and TRBJ2-2 gives the full variable domain: DSGVTQTPKHLITATGQRVTLRCSPRSGDLSVYWYQQSLDQGLQFLIQYYNGEERAKGNILERFSAQQFPDLHSELNLSSLELGDSALYFCASSATRGAGVGTGELFFGEGSRLTVL.

The rearrangement links TRBV5-1 to TRBJ2-5; 7 bases agree with TRBD2. Germline V gives CDR1 SGHRS, CDR2 YFSETQ. V was pared by 5 bases and J by 2 bases, with 3 bases of the junction left unmatched. This CDR3 is built from 13 residues. The CDR3 sequence: CASSSGYQETQYF. In DNA, the CDR3 is TGCGCCAGCAGTAGCGGGTATCAAGAGACCCAGTACTTC.

In its sample, this clone was seen a few times. The V call is TRBV4-3, the J call TRBJ1-1, with D perhaps TRBD1 (5 bases). The germline CDR1 and CDR2 sequences are LGHNA and YSLEER. There are 13 residues in the CDR3. V was cut by 6 bases and J by 6 bases, with 14 bases left in between. The CDR3 protein is CASRVGRASEAFF. CDR3 sequence (DNA): TGCGCCAGCAGGGTGGGCAGGGCTTCTGAAGCTTTCTTT.

A word on this clone: One end of the junction varies from germline; a read error may be responsible. The chain carries TRBV7-2 and TRBJ2-1; the match to TRBD1 covers 8 bases. This CDR3 is built from 14 residues. From germline, CDR1 is SGHTA and CDR2 FQGNSA. CDR3 bases: TGTGCCAGCAGCTTCCTGGCAGGGGGCTTGAACGTACTCTTC. It specifies CASSFLAGGLNVLF.

The sample holds one count of this clone. This chain uses TRBV5-1 with TRBJ2-2; D unresolved. The CDR3 is 16 residues long. Germline CDR1 and CDR2: SGHRS and YFSETQ. The V and J ends lost 6 bases and 3 bases respectively, with 18 bases between them. CDR3 nucleotide sequence: TGCGCCAGCACCCCGAGAACCAAGATATACACCGGGGAGCTGTTTTTT. Encoded protein: CASTPRTKIYTGELFF.